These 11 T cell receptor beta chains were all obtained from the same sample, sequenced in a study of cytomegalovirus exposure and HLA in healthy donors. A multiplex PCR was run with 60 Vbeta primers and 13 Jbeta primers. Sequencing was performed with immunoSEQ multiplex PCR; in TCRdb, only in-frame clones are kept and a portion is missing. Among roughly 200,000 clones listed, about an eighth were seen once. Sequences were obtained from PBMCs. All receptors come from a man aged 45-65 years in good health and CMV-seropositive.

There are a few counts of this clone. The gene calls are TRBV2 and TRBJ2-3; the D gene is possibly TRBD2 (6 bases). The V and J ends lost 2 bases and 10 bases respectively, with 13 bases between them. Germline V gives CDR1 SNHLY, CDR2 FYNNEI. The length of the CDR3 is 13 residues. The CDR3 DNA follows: TGTGCCAGCAGTGAATTGTTGGGGGGTGCGCAGTATTTT. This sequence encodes CASSELLGGAQYF. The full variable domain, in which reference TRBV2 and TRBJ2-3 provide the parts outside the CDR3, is EPEVTQTPSHQVTQMGQEVILRCVPISNHLYFYWYRQILGQKVEFLVSFYNNEISEKSEIFDDQFSVERPDGSNFTLKIRSTKLEDSAMYFCASSELLGGAQYFGPGTRLTVL.

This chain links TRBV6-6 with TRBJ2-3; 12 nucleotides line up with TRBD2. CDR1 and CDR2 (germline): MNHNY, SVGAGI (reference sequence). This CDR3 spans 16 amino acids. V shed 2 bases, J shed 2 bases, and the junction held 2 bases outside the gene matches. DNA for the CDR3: TGTGCCAGCAGTTACACTAGCGGGGGGTCCACAGATACGCAGTATTTT. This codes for CASSYTSGGSTDTQYF.

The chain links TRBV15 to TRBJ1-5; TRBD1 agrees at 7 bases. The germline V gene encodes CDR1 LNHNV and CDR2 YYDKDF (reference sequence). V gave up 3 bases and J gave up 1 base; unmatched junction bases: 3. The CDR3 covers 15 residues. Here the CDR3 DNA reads TGTGCCACCAGCAGGGGGGACAGCAGCAATCAGCCCCAGCATTTT. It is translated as CATSRGDSSNQPQHF.

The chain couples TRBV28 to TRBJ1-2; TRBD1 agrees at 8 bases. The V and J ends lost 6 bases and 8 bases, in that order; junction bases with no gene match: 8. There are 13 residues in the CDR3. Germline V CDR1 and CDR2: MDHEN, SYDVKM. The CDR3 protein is CASRVDRVHGYTF. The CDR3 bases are TGTGCCAGCAGAGTGGACAGGGTGCACGGCTACACCTTC.

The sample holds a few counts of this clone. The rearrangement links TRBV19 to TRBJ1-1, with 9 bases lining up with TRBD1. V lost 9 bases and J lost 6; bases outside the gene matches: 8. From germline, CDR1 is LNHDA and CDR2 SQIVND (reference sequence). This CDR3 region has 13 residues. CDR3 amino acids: CASHRGREAEAFF. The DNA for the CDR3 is TGTGCCAGCCACAGGGGGCGCGAGGCTGAAGCTTTCTTT.

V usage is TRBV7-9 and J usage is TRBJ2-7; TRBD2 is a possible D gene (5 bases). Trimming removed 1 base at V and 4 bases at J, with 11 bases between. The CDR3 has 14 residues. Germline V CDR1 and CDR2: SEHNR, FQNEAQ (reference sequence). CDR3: CASSLGAGWYEQYF. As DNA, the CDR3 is TGTGCCAGCAGCTTAGGGGCGGGTTGGTACGAGCAGTACTTC.

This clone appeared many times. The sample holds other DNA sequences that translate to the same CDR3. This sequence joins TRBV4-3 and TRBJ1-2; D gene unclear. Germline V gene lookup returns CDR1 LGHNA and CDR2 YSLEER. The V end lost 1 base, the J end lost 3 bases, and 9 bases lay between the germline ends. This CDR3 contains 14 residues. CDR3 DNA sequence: TGCGCCAGCAGCCAAGTAGTAGGAGACTATGGCTACACCTTC. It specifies CASSQVVGDYGYTF.

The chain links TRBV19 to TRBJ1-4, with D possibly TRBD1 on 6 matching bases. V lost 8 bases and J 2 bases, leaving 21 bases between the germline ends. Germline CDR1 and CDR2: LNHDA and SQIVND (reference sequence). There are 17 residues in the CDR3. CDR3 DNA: TGTGCCAGTGCGACAGGAGTAATTTTATCTACTAATGAAAAACTGTTTTTT. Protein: CASATGVILSTNEKLFF.

The CDR3 coding sequence is TGTGCCAGCAGCATGGGGGCAAACACTGAAGCTTTCTTT. It encodes CASSMGANTEAFF. The chain is built from TRBV6-1 and TRBJ1-1; tentative D call: TRBD1 (6 bases). The CDR3 runs 13 residues. Germline V gene lookup returns CDR1 MNHNS and CDR2 SASEGT. Between the trimmed V and J ends, which lost 6 bases and 2 bases, there was a span of 10 bases.

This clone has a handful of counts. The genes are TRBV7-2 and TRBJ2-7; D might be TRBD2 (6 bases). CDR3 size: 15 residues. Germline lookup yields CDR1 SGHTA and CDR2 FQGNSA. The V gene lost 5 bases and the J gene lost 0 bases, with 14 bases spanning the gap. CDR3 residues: CASSPGGLLSYEQYF. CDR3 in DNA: TGTGCCAGCAGCCCCGGGGGACTGCTCTCCTACGAGCAGTACTTC. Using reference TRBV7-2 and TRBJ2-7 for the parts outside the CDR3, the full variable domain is GAGVSQSPSNKVTEKGKDVELRCDPISGHTALYWYRQSLGQGLEFLIYFQGNSAPDKSGLPSDRFSAERTGGSVSTLTIQRTQQEDSAVYLCASSPGGLLSYEQYFGPGTRLTVT.

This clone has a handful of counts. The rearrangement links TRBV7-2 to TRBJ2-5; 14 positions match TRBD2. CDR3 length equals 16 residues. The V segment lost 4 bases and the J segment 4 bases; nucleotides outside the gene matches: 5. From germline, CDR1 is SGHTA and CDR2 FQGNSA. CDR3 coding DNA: TGTGCCAGCAGCTCCCGACTAGCGGGGGGGCCAGAGACCCAGTACTTC. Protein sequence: CASSSRLAGGPETQYF.